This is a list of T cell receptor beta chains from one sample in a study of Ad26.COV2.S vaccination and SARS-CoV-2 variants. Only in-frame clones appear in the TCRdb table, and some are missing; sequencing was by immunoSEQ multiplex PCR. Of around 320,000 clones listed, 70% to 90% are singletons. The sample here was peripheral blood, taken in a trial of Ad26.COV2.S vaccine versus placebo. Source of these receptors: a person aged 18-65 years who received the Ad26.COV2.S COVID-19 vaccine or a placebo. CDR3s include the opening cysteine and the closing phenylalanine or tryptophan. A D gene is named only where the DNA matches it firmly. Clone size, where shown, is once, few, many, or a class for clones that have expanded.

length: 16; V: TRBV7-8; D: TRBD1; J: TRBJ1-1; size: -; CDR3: CASSLAPQGASTEAFF; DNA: TGTGCCAGCAGTTTAGCCCCACAGGGGGCTAGCACTGAAGCTTTCTTT
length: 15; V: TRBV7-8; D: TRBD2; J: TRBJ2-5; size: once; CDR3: CASSATGGPIRTQYF; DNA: TGTGCCAGCAGCGCCACGGGGGGTCCAATTAGGACCCAGTACTTC
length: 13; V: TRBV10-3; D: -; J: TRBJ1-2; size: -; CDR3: CAITGRFGSGYTF; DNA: TGTGCCATCACAGGGAGGTTCGGTTCAGGCTACACCTTC
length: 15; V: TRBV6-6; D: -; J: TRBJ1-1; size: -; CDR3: CASTLTRGANTEAFF; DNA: TGTGCCAGCACCCTTACGCGGGGGGCAAACACTGAAGCTTTCTTT
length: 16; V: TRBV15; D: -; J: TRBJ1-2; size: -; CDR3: CATSRTDKDTLYGYTF; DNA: TGTGCCACCAGCAGAACCGATAAGGACACCTTATATGGCTACACCTTC
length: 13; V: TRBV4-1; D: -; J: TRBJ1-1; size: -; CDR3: CASSHGANTEAFF; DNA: TGCGCCAGCAGCCATGGGGCGAACACTGAAGCTTTCTTT
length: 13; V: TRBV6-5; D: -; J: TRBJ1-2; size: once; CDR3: CASRVIITGSYTF; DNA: TGTGCCAGCAGGGTCATAATTACGGGGAGCTACACCTTC
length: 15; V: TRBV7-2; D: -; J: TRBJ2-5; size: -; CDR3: CASSLGSLNSETQYF; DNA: TGTGCCAGCAGCTTAGGGAGCCTGAACTCAGAGACCCAGTACTTC
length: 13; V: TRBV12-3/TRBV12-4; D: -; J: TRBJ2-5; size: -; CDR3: CASSFGNQETQYF; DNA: TGTGCCAGCAGTTTCGGGAACCAAGAGACCCAGTACTTC
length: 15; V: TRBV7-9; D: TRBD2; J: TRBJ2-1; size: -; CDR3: CASSLMSGADNEQFF; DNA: TGTGCCAGCAGCTTAATGAGCGGGGCCGACAATGAGCAGTTCTTC
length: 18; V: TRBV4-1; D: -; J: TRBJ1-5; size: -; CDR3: CASSLLEHDWGSNQPQHF; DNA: TGCGCCAGCAGCCTTCTAGAACACGACTGGGGGAGCAATCAGCCCCAGCATTTT
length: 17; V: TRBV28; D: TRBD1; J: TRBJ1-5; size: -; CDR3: CASVQWTGKGSNQPQHF; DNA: TGTGCCAGCGTCCAATGGACAGGGAAGGGCAGCAATCAGCCCCAGCATTTT
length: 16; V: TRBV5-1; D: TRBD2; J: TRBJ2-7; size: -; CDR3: CASSLVGLAVSYEQYF; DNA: TGCGCCAGCAGCTTGGTAGGGCTAGCGGTCTCCTACGAGCAGTACTTC
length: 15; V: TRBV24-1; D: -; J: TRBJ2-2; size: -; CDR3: CATSPRVRLTGELFF; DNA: TGTGCCACCAGTCCCAGGGTTCGACTCACCGGGGAGCTGTTTTTT
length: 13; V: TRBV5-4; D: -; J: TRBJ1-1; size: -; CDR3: CASSLIGASEAFF; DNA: TGTGCCAGCAGCTTGATTGGGGCTTCTGAAGCTTTCTTT
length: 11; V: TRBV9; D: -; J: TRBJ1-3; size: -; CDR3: CASSVGNTIYF; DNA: TGTGCCAGCAGCGTGGGGAACACCATATATTTT
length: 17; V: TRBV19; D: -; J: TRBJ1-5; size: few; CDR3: CASSMDGQIDSNQPQHF; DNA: TGTGCCAGTAGTATGGATGGGCAGATTGATAGCAATCAGCCCCAGCATTTT
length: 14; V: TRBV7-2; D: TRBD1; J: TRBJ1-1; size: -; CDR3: CASSLDRGGTEAFF; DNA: TGTGCCAGCAGCTTAGACAGGGGCGGGACTGAAGCTTTCTTT
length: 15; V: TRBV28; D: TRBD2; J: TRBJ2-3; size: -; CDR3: CASSSPGTSGDTQYF; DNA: TGTGCCAGCAGTTCCCCTGGGACTAGTGGGGATACGCAGTATTTT
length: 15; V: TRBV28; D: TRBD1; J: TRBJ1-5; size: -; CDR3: CASRATGTGNQPQHF; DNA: TGTGCCAGCAGAGCAACCGGGACAGGTAATCAGCCCCAGCATTTT
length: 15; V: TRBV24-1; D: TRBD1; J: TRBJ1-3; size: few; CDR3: CATSDPRTGGNTIYF; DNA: TGTGCCACCAGTGATCCAAGGACAGGGGGAAACACCATATATTTT
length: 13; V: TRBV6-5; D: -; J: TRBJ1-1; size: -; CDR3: CASSYRRGNEAFF; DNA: TGTGCCAGCAGTTACCGGAGGGGGAATGAAGCTTTCTTT
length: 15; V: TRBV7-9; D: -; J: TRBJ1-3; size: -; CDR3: CASEVLGRSGNTIYF; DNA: TGTGCCAGCGAGGTACTGGGTCGTTCTGGAAACACCATATATTTT
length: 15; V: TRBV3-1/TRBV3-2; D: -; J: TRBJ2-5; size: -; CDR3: CASSPRPGYQETQYF; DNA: TGTGCCAGCAGCCCCCGTCCGGGATACCAAGAGACCCAGTACTTC
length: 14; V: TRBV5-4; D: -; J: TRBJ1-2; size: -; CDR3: CASSGTFSNYGYTF; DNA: TGTGCCAGCAGCGGCACGTTTAGCAACTATGGCTACACCTTC
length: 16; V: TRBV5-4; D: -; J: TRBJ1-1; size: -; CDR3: CASSLAFAQGNTEAFF; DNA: TGTGCCAGCAGCTTGGCCTTTGCCCAAGGGAACACTGAAGCTTTCTTT
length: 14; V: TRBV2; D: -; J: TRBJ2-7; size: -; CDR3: CASRRGGLPYEQYF; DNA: TGTGCCAGCCGGCGAGGGGGGCTTCCCTACGAGCAGTACTTC
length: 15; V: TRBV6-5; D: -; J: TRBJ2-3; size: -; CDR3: CASSLQVLGADTQYF; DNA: TGTGCCAGCAGTCTACAGGTCCTGGGGGCAGATACGCAGTATTTT
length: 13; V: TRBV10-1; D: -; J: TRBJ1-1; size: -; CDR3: CARPGVRDTEAFF; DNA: TGCGCCAGGCCGGGGGTTCGGGACACTGAAGCTTTCTTT
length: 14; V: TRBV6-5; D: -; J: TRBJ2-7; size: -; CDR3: CASSSGDTTYEQYF; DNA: TGTGCCAGCAGTTCAGGGGACACTACCTACGAGCAGTACTTC
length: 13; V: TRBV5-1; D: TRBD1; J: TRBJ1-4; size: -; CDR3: CASEGASNEKLFF; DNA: TGCGCCAGTGAGGGGGCTAGTAATGAAAAACTGTTTTTT
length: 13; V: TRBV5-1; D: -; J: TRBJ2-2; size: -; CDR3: CASSFFSAGELFF; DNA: TGCGCCAGCAGCTTCTTTTCCGCCGGGGAGCTGTTTTTT
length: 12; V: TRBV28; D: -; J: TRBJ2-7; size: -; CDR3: CASRQNRDEQYF; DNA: TGTGCCAGCAGGCAAAACAGAGACGAGCAGTACTTC
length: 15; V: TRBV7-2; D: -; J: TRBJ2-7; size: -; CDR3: CASRVGDSYSYEQYF; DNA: TGTGCCAGCAGAGTAGGGGACTCCTACTCCTACGAGCAGTACTTC
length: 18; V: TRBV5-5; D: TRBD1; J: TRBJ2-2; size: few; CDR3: CASSFEMTGVSNTGELFF; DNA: TGTGCCAGCAGCTTCGAGATGACAGGGGTCTCGAACACCGGGGAGCTGTTTTTT
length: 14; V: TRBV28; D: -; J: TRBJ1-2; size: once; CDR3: CASSAVPGRYGYTF; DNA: TGTGCCAGCAGCGCGGTTCCGGGCCGCTATGGCTACACCTTC
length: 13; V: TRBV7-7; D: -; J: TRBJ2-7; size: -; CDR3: CASSLSLAHEQYF; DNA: TGTGCCAGCAGCTTAAGTCTAGCCCACGAGCAGTACTTC
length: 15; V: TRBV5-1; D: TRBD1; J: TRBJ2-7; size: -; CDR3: CASSPRTGGIFEQYF; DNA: TGCGCCAGCAGCCCGAGGACAGGCGGCATCTTTGAGCAGTACTTC
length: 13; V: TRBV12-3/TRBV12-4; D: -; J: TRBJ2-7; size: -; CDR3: CASSHGAGFEQYF; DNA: TGTGCCAGCAGTCATGGGGCGGGGTTTGAGCAGTACTTC
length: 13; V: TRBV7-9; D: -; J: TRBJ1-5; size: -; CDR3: CASSLSQNQPQHF; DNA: TGTGCCAGCAGCTTATCCCAGAATCAGCCCCAGCATTTT
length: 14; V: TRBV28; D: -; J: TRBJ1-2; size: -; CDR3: CASSRGAANYGYTF; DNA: TGTGCCAGCAGTAGGGGTGCCGCTAACTATGGCTACACCTTC
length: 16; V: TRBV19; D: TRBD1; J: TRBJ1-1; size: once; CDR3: CASSIGTGMVGTEAFF; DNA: TGTGCCAGTAGTATAGGGACAGGGATGGTCGGTACTGAAGCTTTCTTT
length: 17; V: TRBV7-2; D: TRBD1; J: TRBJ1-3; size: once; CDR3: CASSLRFQGASGNTIYF; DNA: TGTGCCAGCAGCTTAAGATTCCAGGGGGCCTCTGGAAACACCATATATTTT
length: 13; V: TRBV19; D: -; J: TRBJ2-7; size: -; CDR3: CASSRDTYYEQYF; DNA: TGTGCCAGTAGCAGGGACACCTACTACGAGCAGTACTTC
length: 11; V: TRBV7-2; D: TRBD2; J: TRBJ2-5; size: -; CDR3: CASSSGGTQYF; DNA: TGTGCCAGCAGCTCGGGGGGGACCCAGTACTTC
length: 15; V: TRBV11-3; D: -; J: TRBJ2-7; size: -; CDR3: CASSFGGRPIVEQYF; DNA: TGTGCCAGCAGCTTTGGAGGCAGGCCCATAGTGGAGCAGTACTTC
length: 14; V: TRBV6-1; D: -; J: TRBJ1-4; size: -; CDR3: CASSETGGDEKLFF; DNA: TGTGCCAGCAGTGAAACCGGGGGAGATGAAAAACTGTTTTTT
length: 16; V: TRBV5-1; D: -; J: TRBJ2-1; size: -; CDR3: CASSLAGPGPYNEQFF; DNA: TGCGCCAGCAGCTTGGCCGGCCCAGGGCCGTACAATGAGCAGTTCTTC
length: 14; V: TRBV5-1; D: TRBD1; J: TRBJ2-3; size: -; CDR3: CASSGGQFTDTQYF; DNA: TGCGCCAGCAGCGGGGGACAGTTCACAGATACGCAGTATTTT
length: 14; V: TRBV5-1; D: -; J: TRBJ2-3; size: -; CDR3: CASSGRPGADTQYF; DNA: TGCGCCAGCAGCGGGCGGCCAGGGGCAGATACGCAGTATTTT
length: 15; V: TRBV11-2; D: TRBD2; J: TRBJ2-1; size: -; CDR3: CASSSRGEPYNEQFF; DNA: TGTGCCAGCAGCTCACGGGGGGAACCCTACAATGAGCAGTTCTTC
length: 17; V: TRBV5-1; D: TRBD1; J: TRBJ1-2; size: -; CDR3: CASSLGLGQGGPYGYTF; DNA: TGCGCCAGCAGCTTAGGACTAGGACAGGGGGGACCCTATGGCTACACCTTC
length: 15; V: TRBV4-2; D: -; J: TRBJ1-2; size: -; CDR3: CASSQGRGEGYGYTF; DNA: TGTGCCAGCAGCCAAGGTAGAGGAGAAGGCTATGGCTACACCTTC